The 14 T cell receptor beta chains listed next were all sequenced from one sample in a study of cytomegalovirus exposure and HLA in healthy donors. Amplification used 60 Vbeta primers and 13 Jbeta primers. Only in-frame clones appear in the TCRdb table, and some are missing; sequencing was by immunoSEQ multiplex PCR. The sample has over 80,000 clones, under 85% seen once. Input material: PBMCs. Receptors originate from a woman between 40 and 55 years old in good health and CMV-seronegative.

The rearrangement uses TRBV28 and TRBJ1-2; 12 bases map to TRBD1. V lost 6 bases and J lost 7; bases outside the gene matches: 9. The germline CDR1 and CDR2 sequences are MDHEN and SYDVKM. This CDR3 spans 15 amino acids. The CDR3 DNA sequence: TGTGCCAGCAGACAAACCGGGACAGGGGGCTTTGGCTACACCTTC. Protein sequence: CASRQTGTGGFGYTF.

The V call is TRBV6-5, the J call TRBJ1-1; TRBD1 might be the D (6 bases). Germline V gene lookup returns CDR1 MNHEY and CDR2 SVGAGI. V was clipped by 5 bases and J by 7 bases, with 17 bases between them. There are 14 residues in the CDR3. Here the CDR3 DNA reads TGTGCCAGCAGTCTCACCCACAGGGCGGTTGAAGCTTTCTTT. This sequence encodes CASSLTHRAVEAFF.

The chain combines TRBV5-1 with TRBJ2-1, with 10 bases identical to TRBD2. Germline CDR1 is SGHRS and CDR2 is YFSETQ. The J segment lost 8 bases and the V segment lost 0 bases, leaving 5 bases of the junction unmatched. The CDR3 totals 15 residues. The CDR3 DNA is TGCGCCAGCAGCTTGGTGGCTAGCGGGAGTTATGAGCAGTTCTTC. Amino acid sequence: CASSLVASGSYEQFF.

The V and J genes are TRBV28 and TRBJ1-1; D call uncertain. The CDR3 is 13 amino acids. V shed 2 bases and J shed 7 bases, with 11 bases lying between them. Germline values: CDR1 MDHEN, CDR2 SYDVKM. The chain's CDR3 is CASSLPVANEAFF. The CDR3, as DNA: TGTGCCAGCAGTTTACCCGTAGCCAATGAAGCTTTCTTT.

This clone was found once. The chain joins TRBV5-1 to TRBJ1-2; no clear D. Trimming stripped 3 bases from V and 6 bases from J, with 15 bases between. The CDR3 has 14 residues. Looked up from germline, CDR1 is SGHRS and CDR2 is YFSETQ. CDR3 sequence: CASSSTVVGDGYTF. The CDR3, as DNA: TGCGCCAGCAGCTCGACTGTGGTAGGTGATGGCTACACCTTC.

This chain uses TRBV5-1 with TRBJ2-1, with D maybe TRBD1 (6 bases). CDR3 size: 17 residues. The germline V and J ends were trimmed by 0 bases and 2 bases, with 15 bases remaining between them. The germline gives CDR1 SGHRS, CDR2 YFSETQ. The CDR3 sequence is CASSLGPGTPTYNEQFF. CDR3 bases: TGCGCCAGCAGCTTGGGTCCCGGGACACCTACCTACAATGAGCAGTTCTTC.

The chain recombines TRBV9 with TRBJ2-1; D gene ambiguous. The CDR3 totals 16 residues. V lost 0 bases, J lost 0 bases, and 10 bases lay in between. Germline V lookup: CDR1 SGDLS, CDR2 YYNGEE. CDR3: CASSVDPGSSYNEQFF. The CDR3 nucleotides are TGTGCCAGCAGCGTAGACCCAGGAAGCTCCTACAATGAGCAGTTCTTC.

The rearrangement links TRBV5-5 to TRBJ2-5; the D is unclear. The CDR3 consists of 13 residues. Deletions cut 4 bases from V and 5 bases from J, with 12 bases between. Germline V gene lookup returns CDR1 SGHKS and CDR2 YYEKEE (reference sequence). The CDR3 DNA is TGTGCCAGCAGCCCAGACATATCCGAGACCCAGTACTTC. It yields the protein CASSPDISETQYF.

This chain connects TRBV5-4 to TRBJ2-7, with 7 bases matching TRBD2. CDR3 length: 14 amino acids. V shed 2 bases and J 3 bases; nucleotides not matched to a gene: 5. Germline CDR1 SGHNT, CDR2 YYREEE (reference sequence). This CDR3 is CASSFGLGGYEQYF. DNA for the CDR3: TGTGCCAGCAGCTTCGGACTAGGAGGCTACGAGCAGTACTTC.

V usage is TRBV6-4 and J usage is TRBJ1-1; possible D gene TRBD1, 5 bases. With 0 bases removed from V and 7 bases from J, the gap between germline ends came to 9 bases. CDR3 length: 13 residues. Per the germline V gene, CDR1 is MRHNA and CDR2 is SNTAGT. Written as DNA, the CDR3 is TGTGCCAGCAGTGACTCCCCAGGGCTTGAAGCTTTCTTT. It encodes CASSDSPGLEAFF.

This clone came up a few times. The chain employs TRBV15 and TRBJ1-5, with 8 bases identical to TRBD1. V lost 4 bases to trimming and J lost 7 bases; unmatched junction nucleotides: 6. The CDR3 has 14 amino acids. Germline loops: CDR1 LNHNV, CDR2 YYDKDF (reference sequence). CDR3 nucleotide sequence: TGTGCCACCAGCACCGACAGGGGCGACCAGCCCCAGCATTTT. Its protein is CATSTDRGDQPQHF.

This clone was detected once. The chain couples TRBV29-1 to TRBJ1-2; possibly TRBD1 for D (5 bases). Trimming cost V 7 bases and J 4 bases, with 19 bases left between them. This CDR3 is built from 14 residues. Germline V gives CDR1 SQVTM, CDR2 ANQGSEA. CDR3 nucleotides: TGCAGCGCCCCGGAGGGGACCAGTGGCTATGGCTACACCTTC. Amino acids: CSAPEGTSGYGYTF.

V and J are TRBV4-1 and TRBJ1-5, with TRBD1 matching 10 bases. Germline CDR1 is MGHRA and CDR2 is YSYEKL. The J segment lost 5 bases and the V segment lost 1 base, leaving 5 bases of the junction unmatched. The CDR3 spans 16 residues. The CDR3 nucleotides are TGCGCCAGCAGCCAAGGGGACAGGGGCTTCTATCAGCCCCAGCATTTT. Its protein is CASSQGDRGFYQPQHF.

This rearrangement joins TRBV7-8 to TRBJ1-5; D is unresolved. Germline V lookup: CDR1 SGHVS, CDR2 FQNEAQ. The length of the CDR3 is 14 residues. The germline V and J ends were trimmed by 5 bases and 10 bases, with 18 bases remaining between them. CDR3 in DNA: TGTGCCAGCAGCCCCGGACCGCTCGGAGGCCCCCAGCATTTT. It codes for CASSPGPLGGPQHF.